This T cell receptor (beta chain) was found in a study of identical twins. This clonotype was counted at least ten times. V was trimmed by 2 bases and J by 6 bases, leaving 10 bases between them. The CDR3 consists of 13 residues. Per the germline V gene, CDR1 is SQVTM and CDR2 is ANQGSEA. Using its own MiXCR run on the 5' RACE reads, TCRdb lists one record per CDR3 protein. The sample includes some 560,000 distinct CDR3 sequences, more than 9% seen only once; the top ten take roughly 3%. The data also belong to a second study, concerning yellow fever vaccine responses in identical twins.

This TCR was sampled from a woman between 18 and 30 years old in good health. V gene TRBV29-1 combines with J gene TRBJ2-2, with no clear D. Sequenced: PBMCs. The CDR3 loop is CSVEPVRSGELFF. The CDR3 DNA reads as TGCAGCGTTGAACCGGTGAGGTCCGGGGAGCTGTTTTTT.